The present T cell receptor beta chain was sequenced within a study of cytomegalovirus exposure and HLA in healthy donors. General observations from the study: CMV serostatus alone was available as immune exposure information. Another analysis was done later, and it associated roughly 15,000 TCR beta sequences with HLA alleles at 0.05 false discovery rate.

PCR amplification relied on 60 Vbeta primers (plus 13 Jbeta primers). Libraries were prepared by immunoSEQ multiplex PCR; TCRdb keeps only in-frame clonotypes and omits some of them. This sample carries about 180,000 clones, less than 85% of them seen once, and the ten largest clones take more than 5.5%. Note on this clone: Its antigen is unknown.

Germline-derived CDR1 and CDR2 are MNHEY and SVGAGI. There are 14 residues in the CDR3. Unmatched junction bases numbered 3, after V lost 5 bases and J lost 1 base. The chain combines TRBV6-5 with TRBJ2-3; 7 positions match TRBD2. Sequenced sample: PBMCs. The receptor comes from a man aged 35-49 years in good health and CMV-seronegative. The CDR3 spells CASSKSGGTDTQYF. The CDR3 nucleotides are TGTGCCAGCAGTAAGAGCGGGGGCACAGATACGCAGTATTTT.